This TCR beta chain was captured by sequencing in a study of human T cells and chemical hapten exposure. The study's findings and limits: The donor cohort had alopecia, so its immune response may not match that of healthy people.

This clonotype was seen many times. Its target is not known. As to time point: patch test 2, 6 weeks after DPC sensitization. The treatment was: therapeutic diphenylcyclopropenone sensitization with weekly scalp DPC. Blood collection happened ahead of applying each patch test. V dropped 3 bases and J dropped 0 bases, with 14 bases sitting between them. CDR3 length: 17 amino acids. Per the germline V gene, CDR1 is SNHLY and CDR2 is FYNNEI. Within the library, unique molecular identifiers were attached to each individual cDNA molecule. MiXCR, applied by TCRdb to the RACE reads, yields one record per CDR3 protein. The profile shows more than 75,000 distinct CDR3 sequences, roughly a tenth of them singletons.

This TCR came from a woman aged 25 to 45 with alopecia areata. Some clones in this sample may be carry-over from other donors' samples. The source was whole blood, collected in connection with sensitization to the hapten diphenylcyclopropenone (DPC). J is TRBJ2-2 and V is TRBV2, with D possibly matching TRBD2 (7 bases). The chain's CDR3 is CASSESPGGPNTGELFF. In nucleotides, the CDR3 is TGTGCCAGCAGTGAGTCCCCGGGGGGCCCGAACACCGGGGAGCTGTTTTTT.